These 27 T cell receptor beta chains originate from one sample sequenced in a study of T cell responses to AZD1222 COVID-19 vaccine. The data were produced by immunoSEQ multiplex PCR, yet TCRdb's version contains in-frame clones alone and is incomplete. The repertoire has about 78,000 clones, 70% to 90% of them found once; the top ten carry about 4.8%. The sample in question was peripheral blood, obtained on day 0 of MenACWY control vaccination. Receptor source: an adult in good health.

This sequence joins TRBV18 and TRBJ1-6; tentatively, D is TRBD1 (6 bases). Germline lookup yields CDR1 KGHSH and CDR2 LQKENI. V was shortened by 0 bases and J by 6 bases, with 15 bases between the two germline ends. The length of the CDR3 is 17 residues. CDR3 loop: CASSPPKTGIFNSPLHF. CDR3 sequence (DNA): TGTGCCAGCTCACCACCGAAAACAGGGATCTTTAATTCACCCCTCCACTTT. The complete variable domain, with remaining parts taken from reference TRBV18 and TRBJ1-6, reads NAGVMQNPRHLVRRRGQEARLRCSPMKGHSHVYWYRQLPEEGLKFMVYLQKENIIDESGMPKERFSAEFPKEGPSILRIQQVVRGDSAAYFCASSPPKTGIFNSPLHFGNGTRLTVT.

V gene TRBV7-2 combines with J gene TRBJ1-3, with D unclear. Germline CDR1 and CDR2: SGHTA and FQGNSA. This CDR3 has 12 amino acids. The CDR3 DNA sequence: TGTGTGACGAGGGAGCCAGGAAACACCATATATTTT. This translates into CVTREPGNTIYF.

The genes are TRBV9 and TRBJ2-1; D may match TRBD1 or TRBD2 (5 bases each). The CDR3 contains 14 residues. V was trimmed by 5 bases and J by 13 bases, leaving 22 bases between them. In germline, CDR1 is SGDLS, CDR2 YYNGEE. CDR3 residues: CASSASGTVYSQFF. CDR3 DNA sequence: TGTGCCAGCAGTGCCTCCGGGACGGTTTATTCCCAGTTCTTC.

The chain is built from TRBV4-2 and TRBJ2-7; D gene ambiguous. Germline V lookup: CDR1 LGHNA, CDR2 YNFKEQ. Trimming took off 0 bases at V and 7 bases at J, with 10 bases between the two ends. CDR3 length: 13 residues. CDR3 DNA sequence: TGTGCCAGCAGCCAAGATTGGCTGTCAGAGCAGTACTTC. Protein product: CASSQDWLSEQYF.

V usage is TRBV5-1 and J usage is TRBJ1-6; the D gene is possibly TRBD1 (5 bases). The germline CDR1 and CDR2 sequences are SGHRS and YFSETQ. The CDR3 length is 15 residues. V lost 0 bases to trimming and J lost 7 bases, with 11 bases between them. As DNA, the CDR3 is TGCGCCAGCAGCTTGGACAGAGGGGTCAATTCACCCCTCCACTTT. Protein sequence: CASSLDRGVNSPLHF.

V gene TRBV19 combines with J gene TRBJ2-1; possibly TRBD1 for D (7 bases). The CDR3 extends over 17 amino acids. The germline V gene has CDR1 LNHDA and CDR2 SQIVND (reference sequence). V was pared by 3 bases and J by 0 bases, with 15 bases between. CDR3 DNA: TGTGCCAGTAGTATCGAGGGGGCCGGGAGCTCCTACAATGAGCAGTTCTTC. Its protein is CASSIEGAGSSYNEQFF.

DNA of the CDR3: TGTGCCAGCAGCCCACCGGACAGCTACGAGCAGTACTTC. Amino acid sequence: CASSPPDSYEQYF. This chain uses TRBV5-5 with TRBJ2-7; D possibly corresponds to TRBD1 (6 bases). The V gene's germline CDR1 is SGHKS and CDR2 YYEKEE (reference sequence). The CDR3 contains 13 residues. V lost 4 bases and J 3 bases, leaving 11 bases between the germline ends.

The V gene is TRBV3-1 (or the pseudogene TRBV3-2), the J gene TRBJ1-1, with TRBD1 matching 8 bases. The V segment lost 4 bases and the J segment 1 base; nucleotides outside the gene matches: 11. This CDR3 comprises 17 residues. CDR1 LGHDT and CDR2 YNNKEL come from the germline V gene (reference sequence). For the CDR3, the DNA is TGTGCCAGCAGCCGAGGCAGGGGGCAGGCTGGGAACACTGAAGCTTTCTTT. This codes for CASSRGRGQAGNTEAFF.

The rearrangement uses TRBV25-1 and TRBJ1-5; D is ambiguous. The CDR3 is 13 residues long. The germline V gene encodes CDR1 MGHDK and CDR2 SYGVNS. V lost 3 bases to trimming and J lost 5 bases, with 8 bases between them. For the CDR3, the DNA is TGTGCCAGCAGTGATGGTGGGGATCAGCCCCAGCATTTT. Amino acid sequence: CASSDGGDQPQHF. Full variable domain (missing parts from reference TRBV25-1 and TRBJ1-5): EADIYQTPRYLVIGTGKKITLECSQTMGHDKMYWYQQDPGMELHLIHYSYGVNSTEKGDLSSESTVSRIRTEHFPLTLESARPSHTSQYLCASSDGGDQPQHFGDGTRLSIL.

The rearrangement links TRBV7-9 to TRBJ2-7; TRBD2 is a possible D gene (6 bases). The CDR3 runs to 17 residues. Between the trimmed V and J ends, which lost 5 bases and 1 base, there was a span of 21 bases. Germline V CDR1 and CDR2: SEHNR, FQNEAQ (reference sequence). CDR3: CASSPRSDSGRSYEQYF. The CDR3 nucleotides are TGTGCCAGCAGCCCGAGGAGCGACAGCGGGCGATCCTACGAGCAGTACTTC. Combining the CDR3 with reference TRBV7-9 and TRBJ2-7 gives the whole variable domain DTGVSQNPRHKITKRGQNVTFRCDPISEHNRLYWYRQTLGQGPEFLTYFQNEAQLEKSRLLSDRFSAERPKGSFSTLEIQRTEQGDSAMYLCASSPRSDSGRSYEQYFGPGTRLTVT.

The rearrangement uses TRBV11-3 and TRBJ2-7; unclear D gene. This CDR3 comprises 13 residues. With 1 base removed from V and 6 bases from J, the gap between germline ends came to 10 bases. The germline V gene encodes CDR1 SGHNT and CDR2 YENEEA. The DNA of the CDR3 is TGTGCCAGCAGCTTAGGGGTGAGGAGCGAGCAGTACTTC. As protein: CASSLGVRSEQYF. Looking up the rest from reference TRBV11-3 and TRBJ2-7 gives the full variable domain: EAGVVQSPRYKIIEKKQPVAFWCNPISGHNTLYWYLQNLGQGPELLIRYENEEAVDDSQLPKDRFSAERLKGVDSTLKIQPAELGDSAVYLCASSLGVRSEQYFGPGTRLTVT.

This clone is medium-sized in the sample. The chain has TRBV14 and TRBJ1-2; D might be TRBD1 (5 bases). CDR3 length: 16 residues. CDR1 SGHDN and CDR2 FVKESK come from the germline V gene. V was trimmed by 1 base and J by 3 bases, leaving 15 bases between them. The CDR3 region is CASSQGVSGRDYGYTF. The CDR3 bases are TGTGCCAGCAGCCAAGGAGTATCTGGCAGGGACTATGGCTACACCTTC. The full variable domain, in which reference TRBV14 and TRBJ1-2 provide the parts outside the CDR3, is EAGVTQFPSHSVIEKGQTVTLRCDPISGHDNLYWYRRVMGKEIKFLLHFVKESKQDESGMPNNRFLAERTGGTYSTLKVQPAELEDSGVYFCASSQGVSGRDYGYTFGSGTRLTVV.

This chain joins TRBV6-2 or TRBV6-3 and TRBJ1-1; 8 positions match TRBD1. V shed 0 bases, J shed 4 bases, and the junction held 1 base outside the gene matches. Germline CDR1 MNHEY, CDR2 SVGEGT. The CDR3 spans 14 residues. The CDR3 here is CASSYSTGATEAFF. DNA of the CDR3: TGTGCCAGCAGTTACTCGACAGGGGCCACTGAAGCTTTCTTT.

The chain is built from TRBV24-1 and TRBJ2-2; TRBD1 matches at 9 bases. The CDR3 extends over 17 amino acids. Trimming cost V 6 bases and J 7 bases; bases outside gene matches: 14. Germline CDR1 is KGHDR and CDR2 is SFDVKD. DNA of the CDR3: TGTGCCACCAGTCCACCAACAGGGGGCGAAAGTGGCGGGGAGCTGTTTTTT. Its protein product is CATSPPTGGESGGELFF.

The chain has TRBV19 and TRBJ1-4; perhaps TRBD1 as D (5 bases). Between the trimmed V and J ends, which lost 8 bases and 2 bases, there was a span of 12 bases. Germline V lookup: CDR1 LNHDA, CDR2 SQIVND (reference sequence). This CDR3 has 14 amino acids. CDR3 coding DNA: TGTGCCAGTCGGGACGGTCTTACTAATGAAAAACTGTTTTTT. The encoded protein is CASRDGLTNEKLFF.

The chain couples TRBV11-3 to TRBJ1-6; 10 bases are shared with TRBD1. This CDR3 comprises 17 residues. V gave up 1 base and J gave up 2 bases; unmatched junction bases: 2. In germline, CDR1 is SGHNT, CDR2 YENEEA. CDR3 loop: CASSLGGQGAYNSPLHF. CDR3 coding DNA: TGTGCCAGCAGCTTAGGCGGACAGGGGGCCTATAATTCACCCCTCCACTTT.

The V and J genes are TRBV7-2 and TRBJ1-4; no reliable D call. This CDR3 has 14 amino acids. Trimming took off 2 bases at V and 4 bases at J, with 8 bases between the two ends. CDR1 is SGHTA, CDR2 FQGNSA, per germline. The CDR3 DNA reads TGTGCCAGCAGCTTAAGAGGATTTAATGAAAAACTGTTTTTT. It encodes CASSLRGFNEKLFF. Full variable domain (outside the CDR3, taken from reference TRBV7-2 and TRBJ1-4): GAGVSQSPSNKVTEKGKDVELRCDPISGHTALYWYRQSLGQGLEFLIYFQGNSAPDKSGLPSDRFSAERTGGSVSTLTIQRTQQEDSAVYLCASSLRGFNEKLFFGSGTQLSVL.

The chain employs TRBV6-2 or TRBV6-3 and TRBJ1-1, with D possibly being TRBD1 (5 bases). The CDR3 extends over 14 amino acids. Germline CDR1 and CDR2: MNHEY and SVGEGT. Trimming left V 6 bases short and J 1 base short, with 12 bases between. CDR3 nucleotide sequence: TGTGCCAGCAGCCTAGACAGCGCGAACACTGAAGCTTTCTTT. Amino acids: CASSLDSANTEAFF.

The J gene is TRBJ1-1, the V gene TRBV7-9; the D gene is possibly TRBD1 (5 bases). V was trimmed by 3 bases and J by 2 bases, leaving 10 bases between them. The CDR3 runs 14 residues. CDR1 is SEHNR, CDR2 FQNEAQ, per germline (reference sequence). CDR3 sequence: CASSLWGLNTEAFF. CDR3 sequence (DNA): TGTGCCAGCAGCTTGTGGGGGTTAAACACTGAAGCTTTCTTT.

In this sample, this clone turned up once. V gene TRBV3-1 (or the pseudogene TRBV3-2) combines with J gene TRBJ1-2; D gene ambiguous. Germline loops: CDR1 LGHDT, CDR2 YNNKEL (reference sequence). The CDR3 loop spans 13 amino acids. The V gene lost 3 bases and the J gene lost 7 bases, with 12 bases spanning the gap. DNA of the CDR3: TGTGCCAGCAGCCACCAACAAGCGGGTGGCTACACCTTC. Its translation is CASSHQQAGGYTF.

The chain has TRBV11-3 and TRBJ1-5; D is uncertain. V was cut by 2 bases and J by 2 bases, with 4 bases left in between. The CDR3 extends over 13 amino acids. From germline, CDR1 is SGHNT and CDR2 YENEEA. CDR3 in amino acids: CASSLSGNQPQHF. The DNA for the CDR3 is TGTGCCAGCAGCTTATCGGGCAATCAGCCCCAGCATTTT.

The table lists this clone with a count of one. The rearrangement links TRBV19 to TRBJ1-2; 9 bases fit TRBD1. The V gene end was trimmed by 6 bases and the J gene end by 5 bases; junction bases not matched to a gene: 7. Looked up from germline, CDR1 is LNHDA and CDR2 is SQIVND (reference sequence). This CDR3 is 14 amino acids long. The CDR3 region has the DNA TGTGCCAGTAGCCACAGGGGGCGCGTATATGGCTACACCTTC. Its protein is CASSHRGRVYGYTF.

The chain recombines TRBV11-3 with TRBJ1-1, with D possibly matching TRBD1 (5 bases). Per germline, CDR1 SGHNT and CDR2 YENEEA. This CDR3 has 14 amino acids. Trimming took off 4 bases at V and 2 bases at J, with 11 bases between the two ends. The CDR3 DNA reads as TGTGCCAGCAGCTCCGGGGGGGTTAACACTGAAGCTTTCTTT. Amino acids: CASSSGGVNTEAFF.

The J gene is TRBJ2-2, the V gene TRBV6-1, with D unresolved. Germline CDR1 and CDR2: MNHNS and SASEGT. V lost 3 bases to trimming and J lost 7 bases, with 9 bases between them. CDR3 length: 13 residues. CDR3 loop: CASSEAQDGELFF. DNA for the CDR3: TGTGCCAGCAGTGAGGCCCAGGACGGGGAGCTGTTTTTT.

V and J are TRBV19 and TRBJ1-2; 8 bases agree with TRBD1. Germline assignment: CDR1 LNHDA and CDR2 SQIVND (reference sequence). V shed 4 bases and J 2 bases; nucleotides not matched to a gene: 9. CDR3 length: 16 residues. The chain's CDR3 is CASSTPGQGRNYGYTF. The CDR3 DNA reads as TGTGCCAGTAGTACGCCCGGACAGGGACGGAACTATGGCTACACCTTC.

The chain has TRBV28 and TRBJ1-3, with a tentative D call TRBD1 (6 bases). The germline V gene encodes CDR1 MDHEN and CDR2 SYDVKM. V dropped 2 bases and J dropped 0 bases, with 11 bases sitting between them. This CDR3 contains 16 residues. The CDR3 DNA is TGTGCCAGCAGTTTACCGGGACACCTCTCTGGAAACACCATATATTTT. Translated: CASSLPGHLSGNTIYF.

The chain couples TRBV7-2 to TRBJ2-7, with D perhaps matching TRBD2 (5 bases). The CDR3 loop spans 17 amino acids. V was pared by 0 bases and J by 7 bases, with 22 bases between. Per the germline V gene, CDR1 is SGHTA and CDR2 is FQGNSA. The CDR3 DNA follows: TGTGCCAGCAGCTTAGCCATTCTGACGGAGGTGAAAATGGAGCAGTACTTC. Translated, it gives CASSLAILTEVKMEQYF.